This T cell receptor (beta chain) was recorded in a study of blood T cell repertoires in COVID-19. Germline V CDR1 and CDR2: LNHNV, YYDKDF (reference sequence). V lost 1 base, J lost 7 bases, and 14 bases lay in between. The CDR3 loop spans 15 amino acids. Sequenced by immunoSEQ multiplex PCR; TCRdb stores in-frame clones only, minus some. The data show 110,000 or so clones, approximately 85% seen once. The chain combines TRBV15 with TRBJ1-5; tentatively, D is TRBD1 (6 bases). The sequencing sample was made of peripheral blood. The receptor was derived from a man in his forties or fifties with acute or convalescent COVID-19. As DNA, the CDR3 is TGTGCCACCAGCAGAGGGCAGGGGCGGGGGCAGCCCCAGCATTTT. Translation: CATSRGQGRGQPQHF.